The 19 T cell receptor beta chains below all came from one sample that was sequenced in a study of response to subunit inactivated influenza vaccine. TCRdb independently ran MiXCR on the RT-PCR reads; one entry per CDR3 protein. The sample has about 170,000 distinct CDR3 sequences; less than 15% are singletons. This same sample was also taken into another study, of T cells expressing NK-cell markers. That paper states: The TCR beta cDNA came from 5'RACE template switching with UMIs.

Sequences were derived from CD8+ T cells sorted from PBMCs, sampled about 12 days after vaccination. These receptors were taken from a man aged 45-60 years who received an inactivated influenza vaccine.

The chain joins TRBV10-2 to TRBJ2-7; D remains ambiguous. The V and J ends lost 4 bases and 2 bases respectively, with 3 bases between them. Per the germline V gene, CDR1 is WSHSY and CDR2 is SAAADI. CDR3 length equals 11 residues. CDR3 bases: TGCGCCAGCAGTGCACCCTACGAGCAGTACTTC. Amino acids: CASSAPYEQYF.

This clonotype was seen at least ten times. The CDR3 coding sequence is TGTGCCACCAGTGATCCCTTCGGTGATTCACCCCTCCACTTT. Its protein product is CATSDPFGDSPLHF. The J gene is TRBJ1-6, the V gene TRBV24-1, with no clear D. The CDR3 sequence is 14 residues long. In germline, CDR1 is KGHDR, CDR2 SFDVKD. The germline V and J ends were trimmed by 3 bases and 8 bases, with 10 bases remaining between them.

This clonotype was picked up a small number of times. The chain combines TRBV28 with TRBJ2-2; 14 bases line up with TRBD2. The CDR3 is 17 residues long. Germline trimming cut 5 bases from V and 5 bases from J; bases unmatched to any gene: 7. CDR1 is MDHEN, CDR2 SYDVKM, per germline. In nucleotides, the CDR3 is TGTGCCAGCAGTCCTGGGACTAGCGGGGGATATACCGGGGAGCTGTTTTTT. Translation gives CASSPGTSGGYTGELFF.

This clonotype was seen many times. The gene calls are TRBV18 and TRBJ2-1; 8 bases align to TRBD1. CDR1 and CDR2 from the germline V gene are KGHSH and LQKENI. The V gene end was trimmed by 0 bases and the J gene end by 4 bases; junction bases not matched to a gene: 8. The CDR3 extends over 17 amino acids. CDR3: CASSPPQGATPYNEQFF. The CDR3 DNA reads TGTGCCAGCTCACCACCGCAGGGGGCCACCCCTTACAATGAGCAGTTCTTC.

Only a few counts were recorded for this clonotype. The chain recombines TRBV28 with TRBJ2-1, with 12 bases that match TRBD1. CDR1 is MDHEN, CDR2 SYDVKM, per germline. The CDR3 loop spans 15 amino acids. Trimming took 6 bases from V and 7 from J; bases not matched to a gene: 7. The CDR3 loop reads CASRTGTGGLNEQFF. In DNA, the CDR3 is TGTGCCAGCAGAACCGGGACAGGGGGCCTGAATGAGCAGTTCTTC.

This clonotype was observed at least ten times. The rearrangement links TRBV27 to TRBJ2-7, with a weak D call TRBD2 (6 bases). In germline, CDR1 is MNHEY, CDR2 SMNVEV (reference sequence). V was clipped by 0 bases and J by 6 bases, with 9 bases between them. The CDR3 runs 13 residues. The CDR3 DNA follows: TGTGCCAGCAGTTTATCTCGCGGGGCCGAGCAGTACTTC. It specifies CASSLSRGAEQYF.

This clonotype was seen a few times. The rearrangement uses TRBV3-1 and TRBJ2-7, with D tentatively TRBD2 (5 bases). The CDR3 totals 17 residues. Looked up from germline, CDR1 is LGHDT and CDR2 is YNNKEL (reference sequence). V lost 3 bases and J 0 bases, leaving 18 bases between the germline ends. The CDR3 loop reads CASSHQRRGSPSYEQYF. The CDR3 DNA reads TGTGCCAGCAGCCACCAAAGGAGAGGGAGTCCCTCCTACGAGCAGTACTTC.

The rearrangement uses TRBV2 and TRBJ1-4; possible D gene TRBD1, 6 bases. V was clipped by 0 bases and J by 1 base, with 12 bases between them. The germline CDR1 and CDR2 sequences are SNHLY and FYNNEI. This CDR3 contains 17 residues. In nucleotides, the CDR3 is TGTGCCAGCAGTGAAGCGCGGCTGGACAGAACTAATGAAAAACTGTTTTTT. Translation: CASSEARLDRTNEKLFF. Drawing the rest from reference TRBV2 and TRBJ1-4, the complete variable domain is EPEVTQTPSHQVTQMGQEVILRCVPISNHLYFYWYRQILGQKVEFLVSFYNNEISEKSEIFDDQFSVERPDGSNFTLKIRSTKLEDSAMYFCASSEARLDRTNEKLFFGSGTQLSVL.

The chain joins TRBV5-1 to TRBJ1-1, with D perhaps TRBD1 (6 bases). There are 17 residues in the CDR3. V gave up 3 bases and J gave up 0 bases, with 18 bases separating them. Germline values: CDR1 SGHRS, CDR2 YFSETQ. The CDR3 here is CASSSRGQLSMNTEAFF. The CDR3 region has the DNA TGCGCCAGCAGCTCCCGAGGACAGCTCAGCATGAACACTGAAGCTTTCTTT.

This clonotype appeared a few times. This chain links TRBV7-9 with TRBJ1-2; 7 nucleotides line up with TRBD1. CDR3 length equals 13 residues. V lost 6 bases to trimming and J lost 4 bases; unmatched junction nucleotides: 5. Germline V gene sequence: CDR1 SEHNR, CDR2 FQNEAQ (reference sequence). CDR3 residues: CASRSPGGYGYTF. CDR3 coding DNA: TGTGCCAGCAGATCCCCAGGGGGCTATGGCTACACCTTC.

This clonotype was seen a handful of times. The chain's CDR3 is CASSQAWESAGDTQYF. CDR3 sequence (DNA): TGCGCCAGCAGCCAAGCGTGGGAGTCCGCCGGAGATACGCAGTATTTT. The chain employs TRBV4-3 and TRBJ2-3; D might be TRBD2 (5 bases). Germline lookup yields CDR1 LGHNA and CDR2 YSLEER. V lost 1 base to trimming and J lost 5 bases, with 16 bases between them. This CDR3 spans 16 amino acids.

In this sample, this clonotype turned up a few times. This sequence joins TRBV2 and TRBJ2-4; TRBD2 matches 8 bases. The CDR3 loop spans 16 amino acids. V lost 6 bases to trimming and J lost 1 base; unmatched junction nucleotides: 8. The germline CDR1 and CDR2 sequences are SNHLY and FYNNEI. In nucleotides, the CDR3 is TGTGCCAGCAGCCCACGGGGGGGATGGGCCAAAAACATTCAGTACTTC. Translating it yields CASSPRGGWAKNIQYF. Variable domain in full (rest from reference TRBV2 and TRBJ2-4): EPEVTQTPSHQVTQMGQEVILRCVPISNHLYFYWYRQILGQKVEFLVSFYNNEISEKSEIFDDQFSVERPDGSNFTLKIRSTKLEDSAMYFCASSPRGGWAKNIQYFGAGTRLSVL.

The J gene is TRBJ1-5, the V gene TRBV10-1; D unresolved. Trimming left V 3 bases short and J 4 bases short, with 10 bases between. The CDR3 totals 14 residues. The germline CDR1 and CDR2 sequences are WNHNN and SYGVQD (reference sequence). Written as DNA, the CDR3 is TGCGCCAGCAGTGATGGACCAACTAATCAGCCCCAGCATTTT. This translates into CASSDGPTNQPQHF.

This clonotype was counted ten times or more. In DNA, the CDR3 is TGTGCCAGCAGCTCCGCCGTTACAGGGGTGGAAACTGAAGCTTTCTTT. It encodes CASSSAVTGVETEAFF. The chain links TRBV7-6 to TRBJ1-1; 7 nucleotides align to TRBD1. This CDR3 region has 16 residues. The ends lost 4 bases at V and 5 bases at J; junction bases unmatched: 13. Per the germline V gene, CDR1 is SGHVS and CDR2 is FNYEAQ.

This clonotype was counted ten times or more. Here the CDR3 reads CSAKDPIRWGEQFF. In DNA, the CDR3 is TGCAGTGCTAAAGACCCCATAAGGTGGGGTGAGCAGTTCTTC. The chain joins TRBV20-1 to TRBJ2-1, with D hard to call. There are 14 residues in the CDR3. Between the trimmed V and J ends, which lost 4 bases and 9 bases, there was a span of 19 bases. The germline gives CDR1 DFQATT, CDR2 SNEGSKA (reference sequence).

There are a few counts of this clonotype. The chain employs TRBV6-1 and TRBJ1-5, with D perhaps matching TRBD1 (5 bases). V was pared by 6 bases and J by 2 bases, with 11 bases between. CDR1 MNHNS and CDR2 SASEGT come from the germline V gene. The CDR3 loop spans 14 amino acids. CDR3 protein: CASSFRVGNQPQHF. The CDR3 DNA follows: TGTGCCAGCAGCTTCAGGGTTGGCAATCAGCCCCAGCATTTT.

This clonotype was seen at least ten times. This sequence joins TRBV2 and TRBJ2-1; D perhaps matches TRBD1 (6 bases). The V end lost 4 bases, the J end lost 5 bases, and 12 bases lay between the germline ends. Per the germline V gene, CDR1 is SNHLY and CDR2 is FYNNEI. CDR3 length equals 14 residues. The CDR3 DNA sequence: TGTGCCAGCAGTGTGGTAACAGGGAACAATGAGCAGTTCTTC. Its protein product is CASSVVTGNNEQFF. Full variable domain (missing parts from reference TRBV2 and TRBJ2-1): EPEVTQTPSHQVTQMGQEVILRCVPISNHLYFYWYRQILGQKVEFLVSFYNNEISEKSEIFDDQFSVERPDGSNFTLKIRSTKLEDSAMYFCASSVVTGNNEQFFGPGTRLTVL.

This clonotype was found many times. The chain joins TRBV28 to TRBJ2-7; no reliable D call. CDR3 length: 16 residues. Trimming shortened V by 2 bases and J by 4 bases, and 18 bases separated the two germline ends. CDR1 MDHEN and CDR2 SYDVKM come from the germline V gene. CDR3 protein: CASSLGPRRYIYEQYF. CDR3 sequence (DNA): TGTGCCAGCAGTTTAGGCCCCCGAAGGTATATATACGAGCAGTACTTC.

The table lists this clonotype with a few counts. J is TRBJ1-4 and V is TRBV4-1, with 10 bases aligning to TRBD1. CDR3 length: 14 residues. The germline V gene encodes CDR1 MGHRA and CDR2 YSYEKL. The J segment lost 7 bases and the V segment lost 4 bases, leaving 3 bases of the junction unmatched. The CDR3 coding sequence is TGCGCCAGCAGCCCGGGACAGGGGAGTGAAAAACTGTTTTTT. Amino acid sequence: CASSPGQGSEKLFF.